Following are 17 T cell receptor beta chains from one sample sequenced in a study of cytomegalovirus exposure and HLA in healthy donors. Researchers ran the PCR with 60 Vbeta and 13 Jbeta primers. The table came from immunoSEQ multiplex PCR; TCRdb's copy has only in-frame clones and leaves some out. This sample has around 180,000 clones; about three quarters occur once, and the top ten carry around 1.5%. The sample was PBMCs. These receptors were obtained from a girl aged 5 to 17 in good health and CMV-seronegative.

This chain links TRBV19 with TRBJ2-3, with 10 bases fitting TRBD2. CDR1 is LNHDA and CDR2 is SQIVND in the germline V gene (reference sequence). V dropped 3 bases and J dropped 6; count of bases not matched to a gene: 0. The CDR3 contains 13 residues. CDR3 bases: TGTGCCAGTAGTATGGGACTAGCGGATACGCAGTATTTT. It translates to CASSMGLADTQYF.

The chain recombines TRBV27 with TRBJ2-7; 7 bases are a match to TRBD1. This CDR3 comprises 15 residues. V trimming: 2 bases; J trimming: 7 bases; junction bases outside the gene matches: 11. From germline, CDR1 is MNHEY and CDR2 SMNVEV (reference sequence). CDR3 amino acids: CASSLTRQGFSEQYF. In nucleotides, the CDR3 is TGTGCCAGCAGTTTAACTAGACAGGGTTTTAGTGAGCAGTACTTC.

This clone showed up just a few times. The chain has TRBV6-6 and TRBJ1-2, with 7 bases aligning to TRBD1. CDR3 length equals 14 residues. Germline trimming cut 4 bases from V and 0 bases from J; bases unmatched to any gene: 2. Per germline, CDR1 MNHNY and CDR2 SVGAGI (reference sequence). The CDR3 region has the DNA TGTGCCAGCAGTTTGGGACAGCCTAACTATGGCTACACCTTC. Translating gives CASSLGQPNYGYTF.

This chain joins TRBV7-7 and TRBJ2-5; possibly TRBD1 for D (6 bases). Deletions cut 4 bases from V and 7 bases from J, with 13 bases between. The CDR3 has 13 amino acids. The germline V gene has CDR1 SSHAT and CDR2 FNYEAQ (reference sequence). CDR3 protein: CASSSDRETTQYF. The CDR3 bases are TGTGCCAGCAGCTCGGACAGAGAAACGACCCAGTACTTC.

The gene calls are TRBV5-1 and TRBJ1-1; D might be TRBD1 (5 bases). Germline V gene sequence: CDR1 SGHRS, CDR2 YFSETQ. This CDR3 spans 15 amino acids. Trimming stripped 2 bases from V and 5 bases from J, with 16 bases between. The CDR3 protein is CASSFEGLGGTEAFF. CDR3 DNA sequence: TGCGCCAGCAGCTTCGAGGGCCTGGGGGGGACTGAAGCTTTCTTT.

This rearrangement joins TRBV9 to TRBJ2-1; D might be TRBD2 (5 bases). The germline V gene has CDR1 SGDLS and CDR2 YYNGEE. The CDR3 contains 13 residues. The ends were cut back, 3 bases at V and 10 bases at J, with 14 bases in the middle. DNA for the CDR3: TGTGCCAGCAGCGCCCCTAGCAATACGGAGCAGTTCTTC. Residues: CASSAPSNTEQFF.

The chain combines TRBV11-2 with TRBJ2-3; 8 nucleotides align to TRBD2. The V segment lost 6 bases and the J segment 4 bases; nucleotides outside the gene matches: 12. The CDR3 runs 16 residues. CDR1 SGHAT and CDR2 FQNNGV come from the germline V gene. The chain's CDR3 is CASSSIGGGGADTQYF. The CDR3 coding sequence is TGTGCCAGCAGTTCTATCGGGGGGGGTGGGGCAGATACGCAGTATTTT. The full variable domain, rest sourced from reference TRBV11-2 and TRBJ2-3, is EAGVAQSPRYKIIEKRQSVAFWCNPISGHATLYWYQQILGQGPKLLIQFQNNGVVDDSQLPKDRFSAERLKGVDSTLKIQPAKLEDSAVYLCASSSIGGGGADTQYFGPGTRLTVL.

This clone showed up just a few times. J is TRBJ1-6 and V is TRBV2; tentative D call: TRBD1 (5 bases). The V gene lost 6 bases and the J gene lost 0 bases, with 12 bases spanning the gap. Germline V CDR1 and CDR2: SNHLY, FYNNEI. The CDR3 extends over 16 amino acids. CDR3 sequence (DNA): TGTGCCAGCAGATTGGGACTTAGCTCCTATAATTCACCCCTCCACTTT. Its translation: CASRLGLSSYNSPLHF.

The V and J genes are TRBV27 and TRBJ1-2, with 7 bases identical to TRBD1. The CDR3 runs 13 residues. Trimming took 5 bases from V and 3 from J; bases not matched to a gene: 3. Germline V gene data show CDR1 as MNHEY and CDR2 as SMNVEV (reference sequence). DNA of the CDR3: TGTGCCAGCAGTAGGGACAGCGACTATGGCTACACCTTC. It encodes CASSRDSDYGYTF.

This clone was recorded once. CDR3 in amino acids: CASSQEAGGSYEQYF. For the CDR3, the DNA is TGTGCCAGCAGCCAAGAGGCGGGAGGGTCCTACGAGCAGTACTTC. This chain joins TRBV4-2 and TRBJ2-7, with 9 positions matching TRBD2. The J segment lost 1 base and the V segment lost 0 bases, leaving 1 base of the junction unmatched. The V gene's germline CDR1 is LGHNA and CDR2 YNFKEQ. The CDR3 is made up of 15 amino acids.

V gene TRBV5-1 combines with J gene TRBJ2-2; 8 positions agree with TRBD2. J was trimmed by 6 bases and V by 0 bases; bases with no gene match: 19. Germline CDR1 and CDR2: SGHRS and YFSETQ. The CDR3 is 20 residues long. The CDR3 DNA follows: TGCGCCAGCAGCTTGGGTGCTAGTGGGTTTACTAGCGGAGCCCCCGGGGAGCTGTTTTTT. This encodes CASSLGASGFTSGAPGELFF.

The rearrangement joins TRBV30 to TRBJ2-3, with D perhaps matching TRBD2 (6 bases). Trimming left V 3 bases short and J 2 bases short, with 24 bases between. The CDR3 length is 18 residues. CDR1 is GTSNPN, CDR2 SVGIG, per germline (reference sequence). The CDR3 loop is CAWRAGPTQAKHTDTQYF. The CDR3 DNA sequence: TGTGCCTGGAGAGCGGGCCCGACCCAAGCGAAGCACACAGATACGCAGTATTTT. Based on the CDR3 plus reference TRBV30 and TRBJ2-3, the full variable domain is SQTIHQWPATLVQPVGSPLSLECTVEGTSNPNLYWYRQAAGRGLQLLFYSVGIGQISSEVPQNLSASRPQDRQFILSSKKLLLSDSGFYLCAWRAGPTQAKHTDTQYFGPGTRLTVL.

This sequence joins TRBV21-1 and TRBJ1-2. TRBV21-1 is an annotated pseudogene. CDR3 length equals 15 residues. The CDR3, as DNA: TGTGCCAGCACCGTAGACCGGGTCCCCTTATATGGCTACACCTTC. Translated: CASTVDRVPLYGYTF.

This clone has just one count. This chain links TRBV19 with TRBJ1-6; no firm D call. Trimming took 5 bases from V and 11 from J, leaving 13 bases between them. CDR1 is LNHDA, CDR2 SQIVND, per germline (reference sequence). This CDR3 contains 13 residues. This CDR3 is CASSVQRTTPLHF. The DNA for the CDR3 is TGTGCCAGTAGTGTACAGAGAACGACACCCCTCCACTTT.

DNA of the CDR3: TGTGCCTGGAGGACAGGGGGCGTCTCTGGAAACACCATATATTTT. It encodes CAWRTGGVSGNTIYF. The rearrangement uses TRBV30 and TRBJ1-3; 10 nucleotides match TRBD1. This CDR3 region has 15 residues. The germline V gene has CDR1 GTSNPN and CDR2 SVGIG (reference sequence). Trimming at V came to 3 bases and at J to 0 bases, leaving 2 bases not matched to a gene.

The chain carries TRBV19 and TRBJ1-2; D is undetermined. CDR3 length equals 13 residues. V was cut by 6 bases and J by 9 bases, with 17 bases left in between. Germline CDR1 reads LNHDA; CDR2 reads SQIVND (reference sequence). DNA for the CDR3: TGTGCCAGTAGCCTGGACCGCGTCGGGAGCTACACCTTC. Protein: CASSLDRVGSYTF. Full variable domain (missing parts from reference TRBV19 and TRBJ1-2): DGGITQSPKYLFRKEGQNVTLSCEQNLNHDAMYWYRQDPGQGLRLIYYSQIVNDFQKGDIAEGYSVSREKKESFPLTVTSAQKNPTAFYLCASSLDRVGSYTFGSGTRLTVV.

The CDR3 DNA follows: TGTGCCAGCAGGGTACAGGGACCCAGTGGCTACACCTTC. This encodes CASRVQGPSGYTF. The rearrangement links TRBV6-1 to TRBJ1-2; TRBD1 is a possible D gene (6 bases). Looked up from germline, CDR1 is MNHNS and CDR2 is SASEGT. The CDR3 sequence is 13 residues long. Trimming stripped 6 bases from V and 7 bases from J, with 15 bases between.